These 2 T cell receptor beta chains share one sample of origin, sequenced in a study of beta chain features in type 1 diabetes. Since all of the isolated RNA was reverse transcribed, expressed TCRB transcripts were what got sequenced. The protocol was immunoSEQ multiplex PCR, while the TCRdb copy is restricted to in-frame clones and leaves out a portion. This sample has under 400,000 clones, with approximately 15% found just once. Sequencing was carried out using central memory CD4+ T cells from blood. These receptors were taken from a man in his thirties or forties in good health.

This clone appeared a few times. This chain uses TRBV7-8 with TRBJ1-4; TRBD1 might be the D (6 bases). V was trimmed by 3 bases and J by 5 bases, leaving 13 bases between them. The CDR3 totals 15 residues. Germline CDR1 reads SGHVS; CDR2 reads FQNEAQ. CDR3 loop: CASSFGYRVNEKLFF. CDR3 DNA sequence: TGTGCCAGCAGCTTCGGTTACAGGGTAAATGAAAAACTGTTTTTT.

This clone was seen a few times. V gene TRBV18 combines with J gene TRBJ2-5; a weak D match, TRBD2 (6 bases). The germline gives CDR1 KGHSH, CDR2 LQKENI. The CDR3 spans 18 residues. The germline V and J ends were trimmed by 6 bases and 3 bases, with 26 bases remaining between them. The CDR3 DNA sequence: TGTGCCAGCTCGCAAAGGGCCGGGAGCAAGATAAATAAAGAGACCCAGTACTTC. The encoded protein is CASSQRAGSKINKETQYF.